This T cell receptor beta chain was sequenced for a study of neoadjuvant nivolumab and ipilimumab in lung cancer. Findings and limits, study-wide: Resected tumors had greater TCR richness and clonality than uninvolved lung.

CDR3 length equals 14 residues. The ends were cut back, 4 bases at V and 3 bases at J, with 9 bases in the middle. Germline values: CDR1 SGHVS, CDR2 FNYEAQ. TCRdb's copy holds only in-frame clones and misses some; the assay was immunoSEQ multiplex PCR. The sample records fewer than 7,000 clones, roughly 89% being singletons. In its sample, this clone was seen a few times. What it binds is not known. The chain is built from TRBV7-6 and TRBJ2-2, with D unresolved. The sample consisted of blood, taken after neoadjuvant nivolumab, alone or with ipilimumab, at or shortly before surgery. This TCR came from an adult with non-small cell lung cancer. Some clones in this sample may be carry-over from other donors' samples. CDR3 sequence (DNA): TGTGCCAGCAGCTCTCTCGCCGACACCGGGGAGCTGTTTTTT. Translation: CASSSLADTGELFF.